This is a list of T cell receptor beta chains from one sample in a study of T cells in Graves' hyperthyroidism and ophthalmopathy. Each CDR3 protein is one row after TCRdb ran MiXCR on the multiplex PCR reads. The repertoire holds 650,000 to 800,000 distinct CDR3 sequences, 45% seen once, with approximately 7.2% in the top ten. What was sequenced was peripheral blood or thyroid tissue (not recorded which). The source of these receptors is an adult man with Graves' disease, either hyperthyroidism or ophthalmopathy (not recorded which). Both conserved end residues are part of each CDR3. A D gene is named only where the DNA matches it firmly. A clone size is listed for some rows: how often the clone was seen (once, few, many), or a class if it is expanded.

abundance: .
v_gene: TRBV6-1
j_gene: TRBJ2-7
d_gene: .
CDR3aa: CASCPRLTYEQYF
CDR3nt: TGTGCCAGCTGCCCCCGACTAACCTACGAGCAGTACTTC

abundance: .
v_gene: TRBV7-9
j_gene: TRBJ2-5
d_gene: .
CDR3aa: CASSWAAGVQETQYF
CDR3nt: TGTGCCAGCAGCTGGGCAGCGGGCGTCCAAGAGACCCAGTACTTC

abundance: many
v_gene: TRBV15
j_gene: TRBJ1-6
d_gene: .
CDR3aa: CATSRGRHFNSPLHF
CDR3nt: TGTGCCACCAGCAGAGGTCGGCATTTTAATTCACCCCTCCACTTT

abundance: .
v_gene: TRBV7-8
j_gene: TRBJ1-2
d_gene: .
CDR3aa: CARDDSYGYTF
CDR3nt: TGTGCTAGAGACGACTCCTATGGCTACACCTTC

abundance: .
v_gene: TRBV9
j_gene: TRBJ1-2
d_gene: TRBD1
CDR3aa: CASSLNRQGGYTF
CDR3nt: TGTGCCAGCAGTCTCAACAGACAGGGTGGCTACACCTTC

abundance: once
v_gene: TRBV2
j_gene: TRBJ2-7
d_gene: TRBD1
CDR3aa: CASSGTGGGQPQQYF
CDR3nt: TGTGCCAGCAGTGGTACAGGGGGCGGGCAGCCCCAGCAGTACTTC

abundance: .
v_gene: TRBV12-3/TRBV12-4
j_gene: TRBJ1-1
d_gene: .
CDR3aa: CASSQETPNTEAFF
CDR3nt: TGTGCCAGCAGTCAAGAAACACCGAACACTGAAGCTTTCTTT

abundance: many
v_gene: TRBV2
j_gene: TRBJ1-5
d_gene: TRBD1
CDR3aa: CASSEVTGDDQPQHF
CDR3nt: TGTGCCAGCAGTGAGGTGACAGGGGACGATCAGCCCCAGCATTTT

abundance: .
v_gene: TRBV7-9
j_gene: TRBJ1-1
d_gene: TRBD1
CDR3aa: CASSLAGTGLRGTEAFF
CDR3nt: TGTGCCAGCAGCTTGGCCGGGACAGGGCTGCGGGGCACTGAAGCTTTCTTT

abundance: few
v_gene: TRBV7-9
j_gene: TRBJ1-4
d_gene: TRBD1
CDR3aa: CASSLGQGYEKLFF
CDR3nt: TGTGCCAGCAGCTTGGGACAGGGTTATGAAAAACTGTTTTTT

abundance: few
v_gene: TRBV15
j_gene: TRBJ1-5
d_gene: .
CDR3aa: CATRQNSNQPQHF
CDR3nt: TGTGCCACCAGGCAGAATAGCAATCAGCCCCAGCATTTT

abundance: .
v_gene: TRBV29-1
j_gene: TRBJ2-7
d_gene: .
CDR3aa: CSVGNLGTGFYEQYF
CDR3nt: TGCAGCGTTGGAAATTTAGGGACGGGCTTCTACGAGCAGTACTTC

abundance: .
v_gene: TRBV5-5
j_gene: TRBJ1-6
d_gene: .
CDR3aa: CGAGPVNSPLHF
CDR3nt: TGTGGAGCTGGACCGGTTAATTCACCCCTCCACTTT

abundance: .
v_gene: TRBV2
j_gene: TRBJ1-6
d_gene: .
CDR3aa: CASTVPGTDGSPLHF
CDR3nt: TGTGCCAGCACGGTACCCGGGACGGACGGTTCACCCCTCCACTTT

abundance: .
v_gene: TRBV7-2
j_gene: TRBJ2-2
d_gene: .
CDR3aa: CASSQGGRGFTGELFF
CDR3nt: TGTGCCAGCAGCCAAGGGGGGAGGGGTTTCACCGGGGAGCTGTTTTTT

abundance: .
v_gene: TRBV2
j_gene: TRBJ1-4
d_gene: TRBD1
CDR3aa: CASTLSRTGNEKLFF
CDR3nt: TGTGCCAGCACGTTAAGCCGGACAGGGAATGAAAAACTGTTTTTT

abundance: many
v_gene: TRBV24-1
j_gene: TRBJ1-5
d_gene: .
CDR3aa: CATSERPRGPSNQPQHF
CDR3nt: TGTGCCACCAGTGAGCGTCCACGGGGTCCAAGCAATCAGCCCCAGCATTTT

abundance: .
v_gene: TRBV7-9
j_gene: TRBJ2-5
d_gene: TRBD1
CDR3aa: CASGLSTGSSETQYF
CDR3nt: TGTGCCAGTGGTTTGTCGACAGGGAGTTCGGAGACCCAGTACTTC

abundance: many
v_gene: TRBV2
j_gene: TRBJ1-2
d_gene: .
CDR3aa: CASIKANYGYTF
CDR3nt: TGTGCCAGCATTAAAGCTAACTATGGCTACACCTTC

abundance: .
v_gene: TRBV20-1
j_gene: TRBJ1-4
d_gene: TRBD1
CDR3aa: CSASQPGQGAGEKLFF
CDR3nt: TGCAGTGCTAGCCAGCCTGGACAGGGGGCAGGTGAAAAACTGTTTTTT

abundance: .
v_gene: TRBV7-8
j_gene: TRBJ2-7
d_gene: TRBD2
CDR3aa: CASSLVSGRGTYEQHF
CDR3nt: TGTGCCAGCAGCTTAGTGAGCGGGAGAGGAACCTACGAGCAGCACTTC

abundance: .
v_gene: TRBV11-3
j_gene: TRBJ2-5
d_gene: TRBD2
CDR3aa: CASSLTSGRGQETQYF
CDR3nt: TGTGCCAGCAGCTTGACTAGCGGGAGGGGCCAAGAGACCCAGTACTTC

abundance: many
v_gene: TRBV7-9
j_gene: TRBJ1-4
d_gene: TRBD1
CDR3aa: CASSPTTGSEKLFF
CDR3nt: TGTGCCAGCAGCCCGACGACAGGGAGTGAAAAACTGTTTTTT

abundance: few
v_gene: TRBV20-1
j_gene: TRBJ2-5
d_gene: .
CDR3aa: CSAPSVRGFLKETQYF
CDR3nt: TGCAGTGCCCCGTCGGTGAGAGGGTTCTTAAAAGAGACCCAGTACTTC

abundance: many
v_gene: TRBV7-3
j_gene: TRBJ1-1
d_gene: .
CDR3aa: CASSQSGVDTEAFF
CDR3nt: TGTGCCAGCAGCCAAAGTGGGGTAGACACTGAAGCTTTCTTT

abundance: once
v_gene: TRBV10-2
j_gene: TRBJ1-2
d_gene: .
CDR3aa: CASSHTSRAYGYTF
CDR3nt: TGTGCCAGCAGCCATACCTCTCGAGCCTATGGCTACACCTTC

abundance: .
v_gene: TRBV5-4
j_gene: TRBJ1-1
d_gene: .
CDR3aa: CASSPVDRNTEAFF
CDR3nt: TGTGCCAGCAGCCCGGTGGACCGGAACACTGAAGCTTTCTTT

abundance: .
v_gene: TRBV6-2/TRBV6-3
j_gene: TRBJ1-1
d_gene: .
CDR3aa: CASSYSTPNTEAFF
CDR3nt: TGTGCCAGCAGTTACAGTACGCCAAACACTGAAGCTTTCTTT

abundance: .
v_gene: TRBV2
j_gene: TRBJ1-1
d_gene: TRBD1
CDR3aa: CASLGTGDTEAFF
CDR3nt: TGTGCCAGCTTGGGGACAGGGGACACTGAAGCTTTCTTT

abundance: .
v_gene: TRBV11-1
j_gene: TRBJ2-7
d_gene: .
CDR3aa: CASSLAPRVGQGTYEQYF
CDR3nt: TGTGCCAGCAGCTTAGCGCCTCGGGTCGGCCAGGGGACCTACGAGCAGTACTTC

abundance: .
v_gene: TRBV7-9
j_gene: TRBJ2-2
d_gene: .
CDR3aa: CASRSAGELFF
CDR3nt: TGTGCCAGCAGGTCTGCCGGGGAGCTGTTTTTT

abundance: many
v_gene: TRBV24-1
j_gene: TRBJ1-3
d_gene: .
CDR3aa: CATSDNSVSGNTIYF
CDR3nt: TGTGCCACCAGTGATAACAGTGTCTCTGGAAACACCATATATTTT

abundance: .
v_gene: TRBV10-3
j_gene: TRBJ1-2
d_gene: TRBD1
CDR3aa: CAISYLGQGGGYTF
CDR3nt: TGTGCCATCAGTTATCTAGGACAGGGTGGCGGCTACACCTTC

abundance: few
v_gene: TRBV9
j_gene: TRBJ1-3
d_gene: .
CDR3aa: CASSHTGNSGNTIYF
CDR3nt: TGTGCCAGCAGCCACACAGGAAACTCTGGAAACACCATATATTTT

abundance: many
v_gene: TRBV2
j_gene: TRBJ2-6
d_gene: TRBD2
CDR3aa: CASSGGDYGANVLTF
CDR3nt: TGTGCCAGCAGTGGTGGGGACTATGGGGCCAACGTCCTGACTTTC

abundance: many
v_gene: TRBV29-1
j_gene: TRBJ1-2
d_gene: .
CDR3aa: CSVERAGDGYTF
CDR3nt: TGCAGCGTTGAAAGGGCCGGGGATGGCTACACCTTC

abundance: many
v_gene: TRBV6-5
j_gene: TRBJ1-5
d_gene: .
CDR3aa: CASSPFGGGDQPQHF
CDR3nt: TGTGCCAGCAGCCCCTTTGGTGGTGGCGATCAGCCCCAGCATTTT

abundance: many
v_gene: TRBV15
j_gene: TRBJ1-6
d_gene: .
CDR3aa: CATSSALGMSGSAPLHF
CDR3nt: TGTGCCACCAGCAGCGCCTTGGGTATGTCAGGTTCGGCACCCCTCCACTTT

abundance: .
v_gene: TRBV19
j_gene: TRBJ1-1
d_gene: TRBD1
CDR3aa: CARTGRNTEAFF
CDR3nt: TGTGCCAGGACAGGGCGGAACACTGAAGCTTTCTTT

abundance: .
v_gene: TRBV12-3/TRBV12-4
j_gene: TRBJ2-5
d_gene: .
CDR3aa: CASRTDRRETQYF
CDR3nt: TGTGCCAGCCGGACTGACCGCCGAGAGACCCAGTACTTC

abundance: .
v_gene: TRBV6-5
j_gene: TRBJ2-6
d_gene: TRBD2
CDR3aa: CASTSGLAGGSGANVLTF
CDR3nt: TGTGCCAGCACTTCGGGACTAGCGGGAGGCTCTGGGGCCAACGTCCTGACTTTC

abundance: once
v_gene: TRBV7-6
j_gene: TRBJ1-5
d_gene: .
CDR3aa: CASSLAQHF
CDR3nt: TGTGCCAGCAGCTTAGCCCAGCATTTT

abundance: .
v_gene: TRBV15
j_gene: TRBJ1-3
d_gene: .
CDR3aa: CATSSRGPGNTIYF
CDR3nt: TGTGCCACCAGCAGTCGGGGGCCGGGAAACACCATATATTTT

abundance: many
v_gene: TRBV29-1
j_gene: TRBJ1-1
d_gene: .
CDR3aa: CSVEGVGVGVRNTEAFF
CDR3nt: TGCAGCGTTGAAGGTGTGGGAGTTGGGGTGCGGAACACTGAAGCTTTCTTT

abundance: few
v_gene: TRBV20-1
j_gene: TRBJ2-7
d_gene: .
CDR3aa: CSFMRPMAGTTSYEQYF
CDR3nt: TGCAGCTTTATGCGACCTATGGCCGGGACAACCTCCTACGAGCAGTACTTC

abundance: .
v_gene: TRBV29-1
j_gene: TRBJ2-5
d_gene: .
CDR3aa: CSGRETQYF
CDR3nt: TGCAGCGGGAGGGAGACCCAGTACTTC

abundance: .
v_gene: TRBV7-9
j_gene: TRBJ2-1
d_gene: .
CDR3aa: CASSGSDEQFF
CDR3nt: TGTGCCAGCAGTGGTAGTGATGAGCAGTTCTTC

abundance: many
v_gene: TRBV7-2
j_gene: TRBJ1-1
d_gene: .
CDR3aa: CASFRGGMNTEAFF
CDR3nt: TGTGCCAGCTTTCGGGGGGGTATGAACACTGAAGCTTTCTTT

abundance: few
v_gene: TRBV11-2
j_gene: TRBJ1-3
d_gene: .
CDR3aa: CASSHRQGISGNTIYF
CDR3nt: TGTGCCAGCAGCCACCGACAAGGGATCTCTGGAAACACCATATATTTT

abundance: .
v_gene: TRBV20-1
j_gene: TRBJ1-5
d_gene: .
CDR3aa: CSASWSYQPQHF
CDR3nt: TGCAGTGCTAGCTGGTCCTATCAGCCCCAGCATTTT

abundance: .
v_gene: TRBV29-1
j_gene: TRBJ1-6
d_gene: .
CDR3aa: CSSTGTASPLHF
CDR3nt: TGCAGCTCTACCGGGACCGCTTCACCCCTCCACTTT

abundance: .
v_gene: TRBV29-1
j_gene: TRBJ1-1
d_gene: TRBD1
CDR3aa: CSRYWTGGIEAFF
CDR3nt: TGCAGCAGGTACTGGACAGGGGGCATTGAAGCTTTCTTT

abundance: .
v_gene: TRBV9
j_gene: TRBJ2-6
d_gene: TRBD2
CDR3aa: CASSVGTSISGANVLTF
CDR3nt: TGTGCCAGCAGCGTAGGGACTAGCATCTCTGGGGCCAACGTCCTGACTTTC

abundance: .
v_gene: TRBV29-1
j_gene: TRBJ1-4
d_gene: .
CDR3aa: CSVEDARVFF
CDR3nt: TGCAGCGTTGAAGATGCGAGGGTGTTTTTT

abundance: .
v_gene: TRBV19
j_gene: TRBJ2-7
d_gene: .
CDR3aa: CASSGQSSYEQYF
CDR3nt: TGTGCCAGTAGCGGACAGAGCTCCTACGAGCAGTACTTC

abundance: .
v_gene: TRBV20-1
j_gene: TRBJ1-1
d_gene: .
CDR3aa: CSAKDSTEAFF
CDR3nt: TGCAGTGCGAAGGACAGCACTGAAGCTTTCTTT

abundance: few
v_gene: TRBV7-2
j_gene: TRBJ2-7
d_gene: TRBD1
CDR3aa: CASSLDRGRKSTEQYF
CDR3nt: TGTGCCAGCAGCCTCGACAGGGGGCGGAAGTCCACCGAGCAGTACTTC

abundance: .
v_gene: TRBV15
j_gene: TRBJ1-5
d_gene: .
CDR3aa: CATSRGVWGRDQPQHF
CDR3nt: TGTGCCACCAGCAGAGGGGTGTGGGGGCGCGATCAGCCCCAGCATTTT

abundance: .
v_gene: TRBV24-1
j_gene: TRBJ1-2
d_gene: TRBD1
CDR3aa: CATRDPGQGVGYTF
CDR3nt: TGTGCCACCAGAGACCCCGGACAGGGTGTAGGCTACACCTTC